This is a list of T cell receptor beta chains from one sample in a study of high-grade serous ovarian cancer treatment subgroups. Only in-frame clones appear in the TCRdb table, and some are missing; sequencing was by immunoSEQ multiplex PCR. The sample lists around 30,000 clones; about 86% were seen once. Sequenced material: tumor tissue. All receptors come from a human donor with high-grade serous ovarian cancer. Both conserved end residues are part of each CDR3. A D gene is named only where the DNA matches it firmly. Only part of the rows carry a size: once, few, many, or a class if the clone is expanded.

v_gene	abundance	d_gene	j_gene	len	CDR3aa	CDR3nt
TRBV7-6	NA	NA	TRBJ1-1	14	CASSLAAGDTEAFF	TGTGCCAGCAGCTTAGCAGCGGGGGACACTGAAGCTTTCTTT
TRBV5-1	NA	NA	TRBJ2-7	14	CASSFDGGTYEQYF	TGCGCCAGCAGCTTCGACGGTGGGACCTACGAGCAGTACTTC
TRBV30	NA	NA	TRBJ1-1	15	CAWKFGGRGNTEAFF	TGTGCCTGGAAGTTCGGGGGGCGAGGGAACACTGAAGCTTTCTTT
TRBV5-6	few	TRBD1	TRBJ1-3	15	CASSIDRVVRNTIYF	TGTGCCAGCAGCATTGACAGGGTGGTGAGAAACACCATATATTTT
TRBV10-1	NA	TRBD2	TRBJ2-2	17	CASSKTTSGGNTGELFF	TGCGCCAGCAGTAAGACGACTAGCGGCGGCAACACCGGGGAGCTGTTTTTT
TRBV7-2	NA	TRBD1	TRBJ1-1	14	CASRTDRQNTEAFF	TGTGCCAGCAGAACGGACAGGCAGAACACTGAAGCTTTCTTT
TRBV21-1	NA	NA	TRBJ2-2	15	CASSGGTANTGELFF	TGTGCCAGCAGCGGCGGGACAGCGAACACCGGGGAGCTGTTTTTT
TRBV2	NA	NA	TRBJ1-5	15	CASRLDRLGGQPQHF	TGTGCCAGCAGACTCGACAGGTTGGGGGGTCAGCCCCAGCATTTT
TRBV2	NA	NA	TRBJ1-5	14	CASRADINNQPQHF	TGTGCCAGCAGGGCGGACATCAACAATCAGCCCCAGCATTTT
TRBV5-4	NA	NA	TRBJ2-7	14	CASSLQGGGYEQYF	TGTGCCAGCAGCCTACAGGGTGGAGGCTACGAGCAGTACTTC
TRBV9	NA	NA	TRBJ2-1	14	CASSVGSRDNEQFF	TGTGCCAGCAGCGTAGGAAGTAGGGATAATGAGCAGTTCTTC
TRBV27	NA	TRBD2	TRBJ2-2	17	CASTRRRIAGDTGELFF	TGTGCCAGCACGAGGAGGAGGATAGCGGGTGACACCGGGGAGCTGTTTTTT
TRBV29-1	NA	NA	TRBJ1-1	11	CSGIGFSEAFF	TGCAGCGGAATCGGCTTTTCGGAGGCTTTCTTT
TRBV29-1	NA	NA	TRBJ1-2	12	CSERTGDGAGTF	TGCAGCGAACGAACCGGCGACGGAGCCGGTACCTTC
TRBV11-2	NA	NA	TRBJ2-1	16	CASSPVGTVGKNEQFF	TGTGCCAGCAGCCCGGTAGGGACTGTCGGGAAGAATGAGCAGTTCTTC
TRBV19	few	NA	TRBJ1-1	13	CASSRGTVPEAFF	TGTGCCAGTAGCCGAGGGACCGTCCCTGAAGCTTTCTTT
TRBV19	NA	NA	TRBJ2-3	14	CASTPGGEGDTQYF	TGTGCCAGTACCCCCGGAGGTGAGGGAGATACGCAGTATTTT
TRBV7-9	NA	NA	TRBJ1-1	14	CASSLRDGGTEAFF	TGTGCCAGCAGCCTACGGGACGGCGGCACTGAAGCTTTCTTT
TRBV7-6	NA	NA	TRBJ2-1	13	CASSLAYDREQFF	TGTGCCAGCAGCTTAGCCTACGATCGCGAGCAGTTCTTC
TRBV19	NA	TRBD1	TRBJ1-5	15	CASSWGTGRNQPQHF	TGTGCCAGTAGTTGGGGGACAGGAAGGAATCAGCCCCAGCATTTT
TRBV27	few	NA	TRBJ1-3	13	CASKTRAGNTIYF	TGTGCCAGTAAGACGAGGGCCGGAAACACCATATATTTT
TRBV5-8	NA	TRBD1	TRBJ1-2	17	CASSLPLNRGRRYGYTF	TGTGCCAGCAGCTTACCTTTAAACAGGGGGCGCCGCTATGGCTACACCTTC
TRBV2	once	NA	TRBJ2-7	15	CASTLSRFAGYEQYF	TGTGCCAGCACTTTAAGTCGTTTTGCGGGTTACGAGCAGTACTTC
TRBV5-1	NA	NA	TRBJ1-1	14	CASSFDNMNTEAFF	TGCGCCAGCAGCTTCGACAACATGAACACTGAAGCTTTCTTT
TRBV18	few	TRBD1	TRBJ1-1	16	CASSPIRGTANTEAFF	TGTGCCAGCTCACCTATTCGAGGGACAGCGAACACTGAAGCTTTCTTT
TRBV6-5	NA	TRBD1	TRBJ2-5	14	CASSLGQGGETQYF	TGTGCCAGCAGCCTCGGACAGGGGGGAGAGACCCAGTACTTC
TRBV13	NA	NA	TRBJ1-1	14	CASSRLPTDTEAFF	TGTGCCAGCTCAAGACTCCCGACTGACACTGAAGCTTTCTTT
TRBV29-1	NA	TRBD2	TRBJ2-7	17	CSVEDPGARTSGYEQYF	TGCAGCGTTGAAGATCCGGGAGCACGGACTAGCGGCTACGAGCAGTACTTC
TRBV19	NA	TRBD1	TRBJ2-6	18	CASTRQGASSSGANVLTF	TGTGCCAGTACACGACAGGGGGCTTCCAGCTCTGGGGCCAACGTCCTGACTTTC
TRBV19	NA	NA	TRBJ2-7	11	CASSMRNEQYF	TGTGCCAGTAGTATGAGGAACGAGCAGTACTTC
TRBV5-1	NA	NA	TRBJ2-1	15	CASSLTRDWDNEQFF	TGCGCCAGCAGCTTAACCCGGGACTGGGACAATGAGCAGTTCTTC
TRBV7-9	NA	NA	TRBJ2-1	11	CASSHANEQFF	TGTGCCAGCAGTCACGCAAATGAGCAGTTCTTC
TRBV6-5	few	TRBD1	TRBJ1-2	13	CASSPDREYGYTF	TGTGCCAGCAGTCCGGACAGGGAGTATGGCTACACCTTC
TRBV30	NA	TRBD2	TRBJ2-2	16	CAHTPLAGLNTGELFF	TGTGCCCATACCCCTCTAGCGGGGCTGAACACCGGGGAGCTGTTTTTT
TRBV23-1	NA	NA	TRBJ1-2	14	CAIPRGRDVGGYTF	TGCGCCATCCCACGAGGCAGGGATGTTGGTGGCTACACCTTC
TRBV28	NA	NA	TRBJ2-7	14	CASADNGIWGYAGF	TGTGCCAGCGCGGACAATGGAATTTGGGGCTACGCTGGGTTC
TRBV6-1	NA	TRBD2	TRBJ2-5	17	CASSDPLGGGIGETQYF	TGTGCCAGCAGTGACCCACTTGGGGGGGGGATAGGAGAGACCCAGTACTTC
TRBV2	NA	TRBD2	TRBJ2-3	15	CASSELAGLGYTQYF	TGTGCCAGCAGTGAGCTAGCGGGGTTGGGGTATACGCAGTATTTT
TRBV5-6	NA	NA	TRBJ2-5	14	CASSFPGGGAAQYF	TGTGCCAGCAGCTTTCCCGGGGGCGGGGCGGCCCAGTACTTC
TRBV5-5	NA	NA	TRBJ2-7	14	CASRLGFAAYEQYF	TGTGCCAGCAGGCTGGGTTTCGCGGCCTACGAGCAGTACTTC
TRBV14	NA	TRBD2	TRBJ2-1	17	CASSHWTSGRDYNEQFF	TGTGCCAGCAGCCATTGGACTAGCGGGAGAGACTACAATGAGCAGTTCTTC
TRBV2	NA	TRBD2	TRBJ2-2	15	CASSDTSGSTGELFF	TGTGCCAGCAGTGACACTAGCGGGAGCACCGGGGAGCTGTTTTTT
TRBV5-4	NA	NA	TRBJ2-7	14	CASSLGGSSYEQYF	TGTGCCAGCAGCTTGGGGGGGAGCTCCTACGAGCAGTACTTC
TRBV10-3	NA	TRBD1	TRBJ1-2	15	CAISEPGQVLYGYTF	TGTGCCATCAGTGAGCCGGGACAGGTCCTCTATGGCTACACCTTC
TRBV27	NA	TRBD1	TRBJ2-6	16	CASTRTGGSGANVLTF	TGTGCCAGCACCCGGACAGGGGGGTCTGGGGCCAACGTCCTGACTTTC
TRBV29-1	NA	NA	TRBJ2-1	13	CSVGSGRDDEQFF	TGCAGCGTTGGAAGCGGGCGGGACGATGAGCAGTTCTTC
TRBV5-5	NA	NA	TRBJ1-2	16	CASSSRSDIQDYGYTF	TGTGCCAGCAGCTCCCGCTCGGACATCCAGGACTATGGCTACACCTTC
TRBV28	NA	NA	TRBJ1-1	12	CASSLGSLMAFF	TGTGCCAGCAGTTTAGGCAGTCTAATGGCTTTCTTT
TRBV28	NA	NA	TRBJ2-7	15	CASGSHSPPYDEQYF	TGTGCCAGCGGATCCCACAGTCCCCCCTATGACGAGCAGTACTTC
TRBV7-2	NA	NA	TRBJ1-5	14	CASSYGRNNQPQHF	TGTGCCAGCAGCTACGGACGGAACAATCAGCCCCAGCATTTT
TRBV19	few	NA	TRBJ1-1	15	CASNSGPGGSAEAFF	TGTGCCAGTAACTCGGGCCCGGGGGGGAGCGCTGAAGCTTTCTTT
TRBV5-1	NA	TRBD1	TRBJ2-2	16	CASSIETGTNTGELFF	TGCGCCAGCAGCATAGAGACAGGGACGAACACCGGGGAGCTGTTTTTT
TRBV15	NA	TRBD1	TRBJ2-5	14	CATSTTSGGETQYF	TGTGCCACCAGCACCACCTCAGGGGGCGAGACCCAGTACTTC
TRBV7-8	NA	NA	TRBJ2-1	18	CASSTKPSGPGGYNEQFF	TGTGCCAGCAGCACAAAACCCAGCGGGCCAGGGGGATACAATGAGCAGTTCTTC
TRBV5-1	NA	TRBD1	TRBJ1-2	15	CASSVTGTANYGYTF	TGCGCCAGCAGCGTAACCGGGACAGCTAACTATGGCTACACCTTC
TRBV2	NA	NA	TRBJ2-1	13	CASRKEIVVGQFF	TGTGCCAGCAGGAAAGAGATAGTTGTTGGGCAGTTCTTC
TRBV7-2	NA	TRBD1	TRBJ1-2	14	CASSLARGPYGYTF	TGTGCCAGCAGCTTAGCCAGGGGGCCTTATGGCTACACCTTC
TRBV7-2	NA	NA	TRBJ1-3	15	CASSLAGASGNTIYF	TGTGCCAGCAGCTTAGCAGGGGCCTCTGGAAACACCATATATTTT
TRBV5-1	NA	NA	TRBJ2-7	14	CASSLEAGDHEQYF	TGCGCCAGCAGCTTGGAGGCAGGGGACCACGAGCAGTACTTC